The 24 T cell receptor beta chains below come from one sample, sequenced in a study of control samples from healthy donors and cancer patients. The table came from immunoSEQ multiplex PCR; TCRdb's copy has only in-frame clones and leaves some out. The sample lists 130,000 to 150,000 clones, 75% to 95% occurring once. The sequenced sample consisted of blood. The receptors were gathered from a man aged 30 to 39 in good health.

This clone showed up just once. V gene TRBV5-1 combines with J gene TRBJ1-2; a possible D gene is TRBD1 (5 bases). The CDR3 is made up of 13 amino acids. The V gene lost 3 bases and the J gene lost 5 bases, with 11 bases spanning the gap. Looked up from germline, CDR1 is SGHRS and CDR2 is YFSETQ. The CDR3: CASSSRTTYGYTF. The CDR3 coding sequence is TGCGCCAGCAGCTCCCGGACAACATATGGCTACACCTTC.

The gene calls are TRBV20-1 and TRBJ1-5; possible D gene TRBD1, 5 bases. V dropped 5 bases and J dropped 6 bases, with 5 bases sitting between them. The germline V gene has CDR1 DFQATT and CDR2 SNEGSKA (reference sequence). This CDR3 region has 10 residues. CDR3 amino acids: CSAGGQPQHF. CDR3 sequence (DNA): TGCAGTGCTGGGGGTCAGCCCCAGCATTTT.

The CDR3 coding sequence is TGTGCTAGTGGTTTGGTACTTGGACAGGCGAACACTGAAGCTTTCTTT. It encodes CASGLVLGQANTEAFF. The chain combines TRBV12-5 with TRBJ1-1; 7 nucleotides match TRBD1. The junction had 5 bases not matched to a gene; V was cut back by 0 bases and J by 1 base. The CDR3 length is 16 residues. In germline, CDR1 is LGHNT, CDR2 FRNRAP. The whole variable domain, filled in from reference TRBV12-5 and TRBJ1-1, reads DARVTQTPRHKVTEMGQEVTMRCQPILGHNTVFWYRQTMMQGLELLAYFRNRAPLDDSGMPKDRFSAEMPDATLATLKIQPSEPRDSAVYFCASGLVLGQANTEAFFGQGTRLTVV.

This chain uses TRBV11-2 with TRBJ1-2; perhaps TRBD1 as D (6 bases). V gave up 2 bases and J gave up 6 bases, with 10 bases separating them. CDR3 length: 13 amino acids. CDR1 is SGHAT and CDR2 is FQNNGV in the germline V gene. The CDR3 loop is CASSLMGADGYTF. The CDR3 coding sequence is TGTGCCAGCAGCTTAATGGGGGCGGATGGCTACACCTTC.

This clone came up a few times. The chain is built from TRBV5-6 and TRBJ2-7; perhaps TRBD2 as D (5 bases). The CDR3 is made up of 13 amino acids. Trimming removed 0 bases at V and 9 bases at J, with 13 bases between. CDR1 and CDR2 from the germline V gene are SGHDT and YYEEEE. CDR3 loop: CASSLAEPGRQYF. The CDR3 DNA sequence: TGTGCCAGCAGCTTGGCCGAGCCGGGGAGGCAGTACTTC.

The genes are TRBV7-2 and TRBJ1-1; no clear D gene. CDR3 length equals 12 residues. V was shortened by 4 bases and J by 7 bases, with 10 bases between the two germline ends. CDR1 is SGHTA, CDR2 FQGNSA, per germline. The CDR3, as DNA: TGTGCCAGCAGCTCCCAAGGATTTGAAGCTTTCTTT. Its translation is CASSSQGFEAFF.

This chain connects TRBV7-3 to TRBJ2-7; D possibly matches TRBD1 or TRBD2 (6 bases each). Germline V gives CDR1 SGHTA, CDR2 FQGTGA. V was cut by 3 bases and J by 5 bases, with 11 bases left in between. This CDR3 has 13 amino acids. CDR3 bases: TGTGCCAGCAGCTTCGGGGGCGGGGACGAGCAGTACTTC. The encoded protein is CASSFGGGDEQYF.

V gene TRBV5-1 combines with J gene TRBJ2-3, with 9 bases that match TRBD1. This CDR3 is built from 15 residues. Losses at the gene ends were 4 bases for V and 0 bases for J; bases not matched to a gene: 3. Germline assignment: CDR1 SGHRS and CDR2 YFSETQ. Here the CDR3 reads CASSIQGASTDTQYF. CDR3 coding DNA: TGCGCCAGCAGCATACAGGGGGCTAGCACAGATACGCAGTATTTT.

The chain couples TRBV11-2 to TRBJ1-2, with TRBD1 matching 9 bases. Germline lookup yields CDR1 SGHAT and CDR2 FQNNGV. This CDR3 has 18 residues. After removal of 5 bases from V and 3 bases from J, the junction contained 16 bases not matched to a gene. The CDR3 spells CASSLRGTGSHQDYGYTF. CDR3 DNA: TGTGCCAGCAGCCTCCGAGGGACAGGGTCACATCAAGACTATGGCTACACCTTC.

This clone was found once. The DNA of the CDR3 is TGCAGCGTTCTCGTCGACAGGACCGTACAAGAGACCCAGTACTTC. It translates to CSVLVDRTVQETQYF. The gene calls are TRBV29-1 and TRBJ2-5; perhaps TRBD1 as D (6 bases). The length of the CDR3 is 15 residues. V dropped 5 bases and J dropped 2 bases, with 18 bases sitting between them. The germline CDR1 and CDR2 sequences are SQVTM and ANQGSEA.

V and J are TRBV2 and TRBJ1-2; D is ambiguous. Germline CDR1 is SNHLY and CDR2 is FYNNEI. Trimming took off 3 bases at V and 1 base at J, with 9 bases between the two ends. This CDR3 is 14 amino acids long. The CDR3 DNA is TGTGCCAGCAGTGATTGGCCGAGTAACTATGGCTACACCTTC. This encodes CASSDWPSNYGYTF.

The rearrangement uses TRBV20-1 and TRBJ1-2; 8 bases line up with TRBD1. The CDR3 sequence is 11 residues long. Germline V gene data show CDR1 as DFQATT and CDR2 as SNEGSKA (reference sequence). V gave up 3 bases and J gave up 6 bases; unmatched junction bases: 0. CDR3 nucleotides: TGCAGTGCTAGGACAGGGGATGGCTACACCTTC. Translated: CSARTGDGYTF.

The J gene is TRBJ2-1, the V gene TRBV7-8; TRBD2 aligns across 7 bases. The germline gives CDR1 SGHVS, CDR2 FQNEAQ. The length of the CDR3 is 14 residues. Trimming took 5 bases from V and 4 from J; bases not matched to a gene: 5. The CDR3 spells CASSPRDYYNEQFF. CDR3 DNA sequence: TGTGCCAGCAGCCCCCGGGACTATTACAATGAGCAGTTCTTC.

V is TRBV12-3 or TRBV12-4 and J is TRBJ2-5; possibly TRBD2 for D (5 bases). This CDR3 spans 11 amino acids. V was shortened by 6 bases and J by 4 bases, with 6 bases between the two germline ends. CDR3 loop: CASRSGETQYF. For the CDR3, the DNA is TGTGCCAGCAGGAGCGGAGAGACCCAGTACTTC.

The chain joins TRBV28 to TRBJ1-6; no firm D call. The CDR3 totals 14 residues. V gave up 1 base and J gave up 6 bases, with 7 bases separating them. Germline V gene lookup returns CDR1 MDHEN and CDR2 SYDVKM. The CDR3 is CASSLLGPNSPLHF. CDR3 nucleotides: TGTGCCAGCAGTTTATTAGGACCTAATTCACCCCTCCACTTT.

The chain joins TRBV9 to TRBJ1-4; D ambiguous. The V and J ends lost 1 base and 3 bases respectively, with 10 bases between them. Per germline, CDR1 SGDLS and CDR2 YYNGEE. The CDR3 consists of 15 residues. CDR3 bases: TGTGCCAGCAGCGTATCTTACAGCCCTAATGAAAAACTGTTTTTT. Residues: CASSVSYSPNEKLFF.

This CDR3 is CASSPGQGNTEAFF. The DNA of the CDR3 is TGTGCCAGCAGTCCGGGACAGGGAAACACTGAAGCTTTCTTT. The gene calls are TRBV6-4 and TRBJ1-1, with 9 positions matching TRBD1. Germline values: CDR1 MRHNA, CDR2 SNTAGT. CDR3 length equals 14 residues. The junction had 3 bases not matched to a gene; V was cut back by 5 bases and J by 2 bases.

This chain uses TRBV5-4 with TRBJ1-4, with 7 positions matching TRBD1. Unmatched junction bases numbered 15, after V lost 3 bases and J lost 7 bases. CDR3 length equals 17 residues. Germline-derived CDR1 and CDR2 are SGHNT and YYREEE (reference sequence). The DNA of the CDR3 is TGTGCCAGCAGCTCCGGGACAGAAGATTTCGGGGGTGAAAAACTGTTTTTT. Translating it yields CASSSGTEDFGGEKLFF.

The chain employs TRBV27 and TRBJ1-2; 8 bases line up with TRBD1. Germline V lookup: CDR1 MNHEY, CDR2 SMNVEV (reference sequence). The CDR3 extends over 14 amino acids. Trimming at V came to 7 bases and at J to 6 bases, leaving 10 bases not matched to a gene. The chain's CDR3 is CASTSRTGYHGYTF. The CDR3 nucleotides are TGTGCCAGCACCTCTCGGACAGGGTATCATGGCTACACCTTC.

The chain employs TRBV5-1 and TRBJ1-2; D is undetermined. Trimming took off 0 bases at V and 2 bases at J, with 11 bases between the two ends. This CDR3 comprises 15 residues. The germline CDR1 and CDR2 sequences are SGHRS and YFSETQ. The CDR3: CASSLVGITNYGYTF. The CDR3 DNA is TGCGCCAGCAGCTTGGTGGGGATTACAAACTATGGCTACACCTTC.

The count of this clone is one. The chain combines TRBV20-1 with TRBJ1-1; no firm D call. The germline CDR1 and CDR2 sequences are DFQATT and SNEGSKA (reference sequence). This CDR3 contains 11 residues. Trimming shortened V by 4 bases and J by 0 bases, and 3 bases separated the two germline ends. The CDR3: CSAMVNTEAFF. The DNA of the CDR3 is TGCAGTGCTATGGTGAACACTGAAGCTTTCTTT.

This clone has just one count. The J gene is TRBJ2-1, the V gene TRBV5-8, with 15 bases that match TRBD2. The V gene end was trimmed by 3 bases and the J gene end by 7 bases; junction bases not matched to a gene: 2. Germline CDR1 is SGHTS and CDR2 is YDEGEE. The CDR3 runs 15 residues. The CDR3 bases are TGTGCCAGCAGCTCCGGGACTAGCGGGAGGAATGAGCAGTTCTTC. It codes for CASSSGTSGRNEQFF.

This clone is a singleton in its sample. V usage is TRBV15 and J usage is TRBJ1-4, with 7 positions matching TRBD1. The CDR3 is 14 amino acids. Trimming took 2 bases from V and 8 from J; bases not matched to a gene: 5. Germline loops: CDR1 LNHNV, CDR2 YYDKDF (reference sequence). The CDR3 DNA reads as TGTGCCACCAGCAGATACAGGGGTGGAGAAAAACTGTTTTTT. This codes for CATSRYRGGEKLFF.

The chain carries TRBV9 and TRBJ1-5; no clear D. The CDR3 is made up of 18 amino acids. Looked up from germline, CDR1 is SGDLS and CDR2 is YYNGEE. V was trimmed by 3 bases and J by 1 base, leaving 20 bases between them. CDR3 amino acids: CASSATAGLVGSNQPQHF. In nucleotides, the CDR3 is TGTGCCAGCAGCGCAACCGCGGGTTTGGTTGGGAGCAATCAGCCCCAGCATTTT.